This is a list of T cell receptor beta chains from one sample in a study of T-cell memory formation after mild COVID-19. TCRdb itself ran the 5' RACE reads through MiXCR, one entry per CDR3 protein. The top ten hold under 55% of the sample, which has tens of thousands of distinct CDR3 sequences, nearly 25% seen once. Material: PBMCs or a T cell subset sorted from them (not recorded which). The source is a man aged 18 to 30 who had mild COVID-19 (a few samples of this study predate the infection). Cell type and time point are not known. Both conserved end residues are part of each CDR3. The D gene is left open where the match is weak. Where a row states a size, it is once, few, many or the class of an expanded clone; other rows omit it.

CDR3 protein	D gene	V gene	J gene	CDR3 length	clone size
CSVEGRGNTGELFF	.	TRBV29-1	TRBJ2-2	14	.
CASSGAGTGAHEQYF	TRBD1	TRBV27	TRBJ2-7	15	.
CASSPGQGVGNEQFF	TRBD1	TRBV7-6	TRBJ2-1	15	few
CATSEGNLLGSEQFF	.	TRBV24-1	TRBJ2-1	15	.
CASSTLANSYNEQFF	TRBD2	TRBV11-1	TRBJ2-1	15	.
CASRGRWDQPQHF	.	TRBV6-5	TRBJ1-5	13	few
CASSSHQQVSYEQYF	.	TRBV12-3/TRBV12-4	TRBJ2-7	15	few
CASSLFSAGGITSTDTQYF	.	TRBV5-1	TRBJ2-3	19	.
CASSLRQETGEQYF	.	TRBV7-6	TRBJ2-7	14	.
CASSLSNSYGYTF	.	TRBV7-9	TRBJ1-2	13	.
CASSVEGENTGELFF	.	TRBV9	TRBJ2-2	15	few
CASSGHTNEQFF	.	TRBV19	TRBJ2-1	12	.
CASSSGLTYNEQFF	.	TRBV6-2/TRBV6-3	TRBJ2-1	14	.
CAIRGWDSNYNEQFF	.	TRBV10-3	TRBJ2-1	15	once
CASSQVRDFEQFF	.	TRBV4-1	TRBJ2-1	13	few
CASSWDREGPEAFF	TRBD1	TRBV7-9	TRBJ1-1	14	.
CASSLGDRSGNEQFF	.	TRBV5-1	TRBJ2-1	15	few
CASSLDLNYGYTF	.	TRBV7-9	TRBJ1-2	13	few
CASSVGLPGAGGYTF	.	TRBV9	TRBJ1-2	15	.
CSARATPGGDKNIQYF	.	TRBV20-1	TRBJ2-4	16	few
CATSRRGHEQFF	.	TRBV15	TRBJ2-1	12	few
CASSFGSTNTQYF	.	TRBV7-2	TRBJ2-3	13	few
CSARLAGGEFGAFF	TRBD1	TRBV20-1	TRBJ1-1	14	few